The 27 T cell receptor beta chains reported below all come from one sample, sequenced in a study of CD8 T cells in ankylosing spondylitis. The study, taken as a whole, reports: Within ankylosing spondylitis blood, a TCR beta motif made up of several highly homologous variants appeared to be characteristic.

Their cognate antigens are unknown. MiXCR, run by TCRdb on the 5' RACE reads, gives a single entry per CDR3 protein. The table has 750,000 to 850,000 distinct CDR3 sequences, approximately 12% seen once; the top ten hold more than 0.5%. The sequenced sample was blood, either unsorted or a sorted T cell fraction (not recorded which). These receptors all come from a male donor with ankylosing spondylitis.

The chain employs TRBV28 and TRBJ1-2; D uncertain. This CDR3 is built from 15 residues. Trimming left V 2 bases short and J 0 bases short, with 10 bases between. In germline, CDR1 is MDHEN, CDR2 SYDVKM. The CDR3 here is CASSLGSYSNYGYTF. CDR3 sequence (DNA): TGTGCCAGCAGTTTAGGGTCTTATTCTAACTATGGCTACACCTTC.

This clonotype was detected a few times. This sequence joins TRBV20-1 and TRBJ2-1; possible D gene TRBD2, 6 bases. The CDR3 has 14 residues. V lost 0 bases, J lost 6 bases, and 12 bases lay in between. Germline CDR1 DFQATT, CDR2 SNEGSKA (reference sequence). CDR3 sequence (DNA): TGCAGTGCTAGAGATTGGAGGGCCGCCAATGAGCAGTTCTTC. Residues: CSARDWRAANEQFF.

This clonotype has at least ten counts. The rearrangement links TRBV12-3 or TRBV12-4 to TRBJ2-2; D is unresolved. The CDR3 totals 16 residues. The germline V and J ends were trimmed by 1 base and 1 base, with 10 bases remaining between them. DNA for the CDR3: TGTGCCAGCAGTTTAGATACCCCCAGGAACACCGGGGAGCTGTTTTTT. Its translation: CASSLDTPRNTGELFF.

This clonotype was observed many times. The rearrangement uses TRBV5-1 and TRBJ1-5; D remains unclear. The CDR3 is 13 residues long. V shed 0 bases and J shed 9 bases, with 10 bases lying between them. Germline assignment: CDR1 SGHRS and CDR2 YFSETQ. CDR3 sequence (DNA): TGCGCCAGCAGCTTGGATGACGGATCGCCCCAGCATTTT. Amino acid sequence: CASSLDDGSPQHF.

The sample holds a few counts of this clonotype. The chain employs TRBV20-1 and TRBJ2-1, with 7 nucleotides matching TRBD2. Germline loops: CDR1 DFQATT, CDR2 SNEGSKA (reference sequence). Germline trimming cut 3 bases from V and 7 bases from J; bases unmatched to any gene: 9. The CDR3 is 14 residues long. CDR3 region: CSARVGGPMNEQFF. The CDR3 DNA reads TGCAGTGCTAGGGTGGGAGGGCCTATGAATGAGCAGTTCTTC.

The CDR3 DNA follows: TGTGCCAGCAGGCCCGGAGTCACAGATACGCAGTATTTT. Protein: CASRPGVTDTQYF. V is TRBV6-1 and J is TRBJ2-3; D is ambiguous. CDR1 and CDR2 (germline): MNHNS, SASEGT. V was trimmed by 6 bases and J by 2 bases, leaving 9 bases between them. This CDR3 is built from 13 residues.

The chain employs TRBV29-1 and TRBJ2-3; 8 nucleotides align to TRBD1. CDR3 length: 14 amino acids. Germline assignment: CDR1 SQVTM and CDR2 ANQGSEA. J lost 4 bases, V lost 7 bases, and 10 bases had no gene match. DNA for the CDR3: TGCAGCGCAGGGATGGACAGGGCCCCAGATACGCAGTATTTT. Its protein product is CSAGMDRAPDTQYF.

The chain carries TRBV6-2 or TRBV6-3 and TRBJ1-5; no firm D call. Per the germline V gene, CDR1 is MNHEY and CDR2 is SVGEGT. CDR3 length: 13 residues. V was pared by 2 bases and J by 7 bases, with 9 bases between. For the CDR3, the DNA is TGTGCCAGCAGTTACGCGGGGTACCAGCCCCAGCATTTT. Amino acids: CASSYAGYQPQHF.

The table lists this clonotype with a few counts. The chain has TRBV5-1 and TRBJ1-2; no reliable D call. V lost 0 bases to trimming and J lost 3 bases, with 9 bases between them. The CDR3 is 14 amino acids. Germline V lookup: CDR1 SGHRS, CDR2 YFSETQ. CDR3 sequence: CASSLALTDYGYTF. The CDR3 DNA is TGCGCCAGCAGCTTGGCCCTCACGGACTATGGCTACACCTTC.

The chain is built from TRBV6-1 and TRBJ2-3; D is unresolved. This CDR3 comprises 14 residues. Germline lookup yields CDR1 MNHNS and CDR2 SASEGT. Trimming cost V 6 bases and J 0 bases, with 10 bases left between them. The CDR3 DNA reads as TGTGCCAGCAGAACATATCCTAGCACAGATACGCAGTATTTT. Residues: CASRTYPSTDTQYF.

A few counts support this clonotype. The genes are TRBV5-6 and TRBJ1-1, with D possibly matching TRBD1 (5 bases). Germline V gene lookup returns CDR1 SGHDT and CDR2 YYEEEE. The V end lost 0 bases, the J end lost 10 bases, and 13 bases lay between the germline ends. This CDR3 contains 13 residues. The CDR3 reads CASSLGPRGGAFF. CDR3 in DNA: TGTGCCAGCAGCTTGGGACCCCGCGGGGGAGCTTTCTTT.

The sample holds many counts of this clonotype. V usage is TRBV5-5 and J usage is TRBJ2-1; 11 bases map to TRBD2. The CDR3 consists of 16 residues. From germline, CDR1 is SGHKS and CDR2 YYEKEE (reference sequence). Germline trimming cut 0 bases from V and 9 bases from J; bases unmatched to any gene: 8. DNA for the CDR3: TGTGCCAGCAGCTTGGTCGGGACTAGCGGCTTTCCTGAGCAGTTCTTC. Encoded protein: CASSLVGTSGFPEQFF. The variable domain in full, completed from reference TRBV5-5 and TRBJ2-1, reads DAGVTQSPTHLIKTRGQQVTLRCSPISGHKSVSWYQQVLGQGPQFIFQYYEKEERGRGNFPDRFSARQFPNYSSELNVNALLLGDSALYLCASSLVGTSGFPEQFFGPGTRLTVL.

This clonotype was observed a few times. The rearrangement joins TRBV6-6 to TRBJ1-1, with a possible D match to TRBD1 (5 bases). Trimming left V 10 bases short and J 0 bases short, with 12 bases between. Germline V lookup: CDR1 MNHNY, CDR2 SVGAGI (reference sequence). The CDR3 runs to 13 residues. The CDR3 region has the DNA TGTGCCATTACCGAGGGGTTGAACACTGAAGCTTTCTTT. Amino acid sequence: CAITEGLNTEAFF.

There are a few counts of this clonotype. The chain carries TRBV6-6 and TRBJ1-6; unclear D gene. V was shortened by 7 bases and J by 7 bases, with 8 bases between the two germline ends. The V gene's germline CDR1 is MNHNY and CDR2 SVGAGI (reference sequence). The CDR3 sequence is 12 residues long. The CDR3 nucleotides are TGTGCCAGCAATAGGTCAAATTCACCCCTCCACTTT. Protein product: CASNRSNSPLHF.

The CDR3 DNA reads as TGTGCCAGCAGCTTAATCCCCAGGGCGGGGGCAGATACGCAGTATTTT. Its translation is CASSLIPRAGADTQYF. This chain uses TRBV7-2 with TRBJ2-3; 7 nucleotides agree with TRBD2. The germline V gene has CDR1 SGHTA and CDR2 FQGNSA. J was trimmed by 4 bases and V by 2 bases; bases with no gene match: 9. The CDR3 length is 16 residues.

The genes are TRBV6-1 and TRBJ1-3; 9 bases map to TRBD1. Germline CDR1 and CDR2: MNHNS and SASEGT. The CDR3 has 15 residues. The J segment lost 4 bases and the V segment lost 5 bases, leaving 6 bases of the junction unmatched. CDR3: CASSRTGVRGNTIYF. CDR3 sequence (DNA): TGTGCCAGCAGTCGGACAGGGGTTAGAGGAAACACCATATATTTT.

This clonotype was observed a few times. The genes are TRBV20-1 and TRBJ2-5; possible D gene TRBD2, 6 bases. The CDR3 sequence is 13 residues long. Trimming removed 8 bases at V and 3 bases at J, with 16 bases between. Germline CDR1 reads DFQATT; CDR2 reads SNEGSKA (reference sequence). The CDR3 DNA sequence: TGCAGTAGCCCCGGGACGGGAGAAGAGACCCAGTACTTC. It yields the protein CSSPGTGEETQYF.

The J gene is TRBJ1-2, the V gene TRBV20-1; possible D gene TRBD1, 5 bases. V lost 7 bases and J lost 10, with 16 bases in between. This CDR3 comprises 11 residues. The germline gives CDR1 DFQATT, CDR2 SNEGSKA (reference sequence). CDR3 region: CSVGREAVYTF. DNA of the CDR3: TGCAGTGTAGGCAGGGAAGCAGTCTACACCTTC.

The rearrangement uses TRBV9 and TRBJ1-4; D gene uncertain. The CDR3 runs 14 residues. V was pared by 2 bases and J by 0 bases, with 5 bases between. CDR1 and CDR2 from the germline V gene are SGDLS and YYNGEE. The DNA of the CDR3 is TGTGCCAGCAGCGTTGATGCAACTAATGAAAAACTGTTTTTT. This sequence encodes CASSVDATNEKLFF. The entire variable domain, with the rest obtained from reference TRBV9 and TRBJ1-4, is as follows: DSGVTQTPKHLITATGQRVTLRCSPRSGDLSVYWYQQSLDQGLQFLIQYYNGEERAKGNILERFSAQQFPDLHSELNLSSLELGDSALYFCASSVDATNEKLFFGSGTQLSVL.

This clonotype came up a few times. The chain joins TRBV20-1 to TRBJ1-6; TRBD1 is a possible D gene (5 bases). Germline CDR1 and CDR2: DFQATT and SNEGSKA (reference sequence). V was clipped by 4 bases and J by 9 bases, with 10 bases between them. CDR3 length: 12 amino acids. In DNA, the CDR3 is TGCAGTGCTAATGCACAGGTTTCACCCCTCCACTTT. As protein: CSANAQVSPLHF.

The gene calls are TRBV20-1 and TRBJ2-2, with 10 bases aligning to TRBD1. The V gene end was trimmed by 6 bases and the J gene end by 2 bases; junction bases not matched to a gene: 6. Per germline, CDR1 DFQATT and CDR2 SNEGSKA (reference sequence). This CDR3 is 15 amino acids long. CDR3 nucleotides: TGCAGTGCCTTTGGGACAGGGGCTAACACCGGGGAGCTGTTTTTT. This encodes CSAFGTGANTGELFF.

This clonotype was recorded many times. The chain combines TRBV20-1 with TRBJ2-5; D is unclear. The CDR3 length is 12 residues. Trimming took off 2 bases at V and 0 bases at J, with 4 bases between the two ends. Germline values: CDR1 DFQATT, CDR2 SNEGSKA (reference sequence). CDR3 sequence (DNA): TGCAGTGCTAGAACGGACCAAGAGACCCAGTACTTC. Protein sequence: CSARTDQETQYF.

V usage is TRBV5-1 and J usage is TRBJ2-1, with 14 bases matching TRBD2. Germline V gene data show CDR1 as SGHRS and CDR2 as YFSETQ. Trimming at V came to 4 bases and at J to 6 bases, leaving 6 bases not matched to a gene. The CDR3 contains 16 residues. The chain's CDR3 is CASSAGTSGSVNEQFF. The CDR3 bases are TGCGCCAGCAGCGCCGGGACTAGCGGGAGTGTCAATGAGCAGTTCTTC.

This clonotype has more than one count but fewer than ten. A read error may produce the germline difference seen at one junction end. V usage is TRBV6-2 or TRBV6-3 and J usage is TRBJ1-5; unclear D gene. The CDR3 consists of 16 residues. Germline V lookup: CDR1 MNHEY, CDR2 SVGEGT. This chain's CDR3 is CASSDSQWGSNQPQHF. The CDR3 DNA is TGTGCCAGCAGTGACTCTCAATGGGGTAGCAATCAGCCCCAGCATTTT.

This rearrangement joins TRBV20-1 to TRBJ1-5; no reliable D call. V was clipped by 3 bases and J by 1 base, with 10 bases between them. There are 14 residues in the CDR3. CDR1 is DFQATT and CDR2 is SNEGSKA in the germline V gene (reference sequence). CDR3 in amino acids: CSASAGFSNQPQHF. The CDR3 DNA reads as TGCAGTGCTAGCGCGGGGTTCAGCAATCAGCCCCAGCATTTT.

This clonotype was found a few times. CDR3 region: CASSLWGRGNSPLHF. The CDR3 DNA sequence: TGTGCCAGCAGTTTATGGGGCAGGGGGAATTCACCCCTCCACTTT. The V and J genes are TRBV28 and TRBJ1-6; 7 bases are a match to TRBD1. V lost 0 bases, J lost 7 bases, and 3 bases stayed unmatched. This CDR3 comprises 15 residues. Looked up from germline, CDR1 is MDHEN and CDR2 is SYDVKM.

This clonotype occurred a few times. The V gene is TRBV4-3, the J gene TRBJ2-1, with D possibly being TRBD2 (5 bases). This CDR3 contains 17 residues. The germline CDR1 and CDR2 sequences are LGHNA and YSLEER. The V gene lost 4 bases and the J gene lost 0 bases, with 16 bases spanning the gap. The CDR3 DNA follows: TGCGCCAGCAGCCTTCAAGCGGCGGAAAGCTCCTACAATGAGCAGTTCTTC. Its protein product is CASSLQAAESSYNEQFF.